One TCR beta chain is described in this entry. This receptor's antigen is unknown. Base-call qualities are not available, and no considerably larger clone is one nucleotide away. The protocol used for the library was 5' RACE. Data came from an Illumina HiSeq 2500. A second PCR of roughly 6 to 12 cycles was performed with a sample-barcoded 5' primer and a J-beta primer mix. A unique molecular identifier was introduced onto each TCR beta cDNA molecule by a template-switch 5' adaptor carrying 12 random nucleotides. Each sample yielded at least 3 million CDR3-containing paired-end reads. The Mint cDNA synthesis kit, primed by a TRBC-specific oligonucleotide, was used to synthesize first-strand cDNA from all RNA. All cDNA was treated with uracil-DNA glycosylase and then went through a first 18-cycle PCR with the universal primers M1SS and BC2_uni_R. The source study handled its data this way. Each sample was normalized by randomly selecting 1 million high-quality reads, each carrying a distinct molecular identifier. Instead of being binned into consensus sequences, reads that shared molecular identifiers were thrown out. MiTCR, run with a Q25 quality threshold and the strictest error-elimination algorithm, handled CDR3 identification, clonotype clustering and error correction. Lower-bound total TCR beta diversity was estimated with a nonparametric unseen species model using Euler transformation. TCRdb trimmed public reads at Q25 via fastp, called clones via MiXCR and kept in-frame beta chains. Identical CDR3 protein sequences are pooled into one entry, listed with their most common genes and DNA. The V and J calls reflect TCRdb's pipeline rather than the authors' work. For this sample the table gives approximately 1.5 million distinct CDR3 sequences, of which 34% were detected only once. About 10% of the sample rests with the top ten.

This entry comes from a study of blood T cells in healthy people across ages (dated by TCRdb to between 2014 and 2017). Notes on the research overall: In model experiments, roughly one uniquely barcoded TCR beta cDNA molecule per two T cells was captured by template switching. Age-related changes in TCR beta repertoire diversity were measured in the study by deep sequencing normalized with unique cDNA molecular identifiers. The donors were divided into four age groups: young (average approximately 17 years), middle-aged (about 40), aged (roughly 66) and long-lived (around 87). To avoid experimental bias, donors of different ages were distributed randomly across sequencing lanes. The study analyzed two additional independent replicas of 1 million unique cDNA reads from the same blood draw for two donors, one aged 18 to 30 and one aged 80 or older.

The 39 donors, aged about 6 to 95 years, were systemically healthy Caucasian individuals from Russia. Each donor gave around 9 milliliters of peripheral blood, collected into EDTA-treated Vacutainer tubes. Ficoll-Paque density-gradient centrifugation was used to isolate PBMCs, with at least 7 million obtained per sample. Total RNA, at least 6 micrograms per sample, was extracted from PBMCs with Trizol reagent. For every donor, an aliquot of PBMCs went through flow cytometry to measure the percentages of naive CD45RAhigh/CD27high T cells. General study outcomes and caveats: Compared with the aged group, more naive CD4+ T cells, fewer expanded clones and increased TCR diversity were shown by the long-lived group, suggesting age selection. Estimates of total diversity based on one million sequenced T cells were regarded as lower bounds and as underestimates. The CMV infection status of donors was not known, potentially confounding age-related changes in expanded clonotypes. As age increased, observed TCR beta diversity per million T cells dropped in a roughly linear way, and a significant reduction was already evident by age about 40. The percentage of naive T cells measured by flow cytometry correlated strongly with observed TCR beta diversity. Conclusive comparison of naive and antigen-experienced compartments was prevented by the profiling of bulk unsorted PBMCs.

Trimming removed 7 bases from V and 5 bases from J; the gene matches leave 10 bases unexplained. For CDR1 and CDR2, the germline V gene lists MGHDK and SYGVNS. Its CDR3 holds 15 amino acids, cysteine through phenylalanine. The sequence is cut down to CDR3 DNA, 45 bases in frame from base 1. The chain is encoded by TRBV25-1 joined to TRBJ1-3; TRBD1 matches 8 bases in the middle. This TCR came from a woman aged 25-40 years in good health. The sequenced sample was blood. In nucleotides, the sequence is TGTGCCAGCACTTCTGGCCAGGGGGCGCGAAACACCATATATTTT. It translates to CASTSGQGARNTIYF.